The rows below give T cell receptor beta chains drawn from one sample of a study of T cell repertoires in cytomegalovirus infection. Each CDR3 protein gets one entry after TCRdb re-called the reads with MiXCR. The sample records about 830,000 distinct CDR3 sequences, 32% being singletons. The antigens for these receptors are not known. The sequences come from cultured CD8+ T cells from PBMCs, collected from culture after CMV antigen stimulation. These TCRs come from a human donor in good health (CMV status not recorded). Some clones in this sample may be carry-over from other donors' samples. The CDR3 runs from the conserved cysteine through the conserved F or W. The order of the fields is clone size, J gene, D gene, V gene, CDR3 protein, CDR3 DNA. D genes are given only for firm matches. A row's size may be missing; if present it is once, few, many or a size class.

clone_size: many; j_call: TRBJ1-5; d_call: .; v_call: TRBV15; cdr3_aa: CATKLRVGRDQPQHF; cdr3_nt: TGTGCCACCAAATTGAGGGTAGGGAGGGATCAGCCCCAGCATTTT
clone_size: .; j_call: TRBJ1-5; d_call: .; v_call: TRBV7-8; cdr3_aa: CASSLVAYNQPQHF; cdr3_nt: TGTGCCAGCAGCTTAGTAGCATACAATCAGCCCCAGCATTTT
clone_size: few; j_call: TRBJ2-1; d_call: .; v_call: TRBV7-6; cdr3_aa: CASSTSNEQFF; cdr3_nt: TGTGCCAGCAGCACGTCCAATGAGCAGTTCTTC
clone_size: .; j_call: TRBJ2-2; d_call: TRBD2; v_call: TRBV4-1; cdr3_aa: CASSQEASGAVGELFF; cdr3_nt: TGCGCCAGCAGCCAAGAGGCTAGCGGGGCGGTCGGGGAGCTGTTTTTT
clone_size: few; j_call: TRBJ2-7; d_call: TRBD2; v_call: TRBV6-1; cdr3_aa: CASSPGGIEQYF; cdr3_nt: TGTGCCAGCAGTCCCGGGGGGATCGAGCAGTACTTC
clone_size: few; j_call: TRBJ2-3; d_call: TRBD2; v_call: TRBV27; cdr3_aa: CASSLYLAGTDTQYF; cdr3_nt: TGTGCCAGCAGTTTATATCTAGCGGGGACAGATACGCAGTATTTT
clone_size: .; j_call: TRBJ1-1; d_call: TRBD1; v_call: TRBV6-8; cdr3_aa: CASRTGTGFTEAFF; cdr3_nt: TGTGCCAGCAGAACCGGGACAGGGTTCACTGAAGCTTTCTTT
clone_size: .; j_call: TRBJ1-2; d_call: .; v_call: TRBV4-3; cdr3_aa: CASSQVGTNYGYTF; cdr3_nt: TGCGCCAGCAGCCAAGTAGGCACGAACTATGGCTACACCTTC
clone_size: .; j_call: TRBJ2-5; d_call: TRBD2; v_call: TRBV6-5; cdr3_aa: CASSYSKQASGGWETQYF; cdr3_nt: TGTGCCAGCAGTTACTCGAAGCAGGCTAGCGGGGGGTGGGAGACCCAGTACTTC
clone_size: few; j_call: TRBJ2-1; d_call: .; v_call: TRBV10-3; cdr3_aa: CAISESPGEQFF; cdr3_nt: TGTGCCATCAGTGAGTCCCCCGGTGAGCAGTTCTTC
clone_size: .; j_call: TRBJ1-5; d_call: .; v_call: TRBV10-3; cdr3_aa: CASGKGQPQHF; cdr3_nt: TGTGCCTCCGGGAAGGGTCAGCCCCAGCATTTT
clone_size: .; j_call: TRBJ2-5; d_call: TRBD1; v_call: TRBV5-1; cdr3_aa: CASRQGAITQETQYF; cdr3_nt: TGCGCCAGCAGACAGGGGGCGATCACCCAAGAGACCCAGTACTTC
clone_size: .; j_call: TRBJ1-2; d_call: .; v_call: TRBV6-4; cdr3_aa: CASRLTELGGYGYTF; cdr3_nt: TGTGCCAGCAGACTAACAGAGCTTGGGGGCTATGGCTACACCTTC
clone_size: few; j_call: TRBJ2-7; d_call: TRBD1; v_call: TRBV7-9; cdr3_aa: CASSARQGFHEQYF; cdr3_nt: TGTGCCAGCAGCGCCCGACAGGGTTTCCACGAGCAGTACTTC
clone_size: .; j_call: TRBJ2-5; d_call: .; v_call: TRBV20-1; cdr3_aa: CSAMRRRGQETQYF; cdr3_nt: TGCAGTGCTATGAGAAGACGGGGCCAAGAGACCCAGTACTTC
clone_size: .; j_call: TRBJ2-1; d_call: TRBD2; v_call: TRBV20-1; cdr3_aa: CSATRLAGGQKQFF; cdr3_nt: TGCAGTGCTACCCGACTAGCGGGGGGACAGAAGCAGTTCTTC
clone_size: .; j_call: TRBJ2-5; d_call: .; v_call: TRBV2; cdr3_aa: CASRSQGRGETQYF; cdr3_nt: TGTGCCAGCAGGTCACAGGGGCGGGGAGAGACCCAGTACTTC
clone_size: many; j_call: TRBJ1-2; d_call: .; v_call: TRBV5-5; cdr3_aa: CASIPDSGPKGSLYGYTF; cdr3_nt: TGTGCCAGCATCCCGGACTCGGGACCCAAGGGGTCTCTCTATGGCTACACCTTC
clone_size: few; j_call: TRBJ1-5; d_call: .; v_call: TRBV11-2; cdr3_aa: CASSLNGFNQPQHF; cdr3_nt: TGTGCCAGCAGCTTAAATGGGTTCAATCAGCCCCAGCATTTT
clone_size: .; j_call: TRBJ1-1; d_call: .; v_call: TRBV12-5; cdr3_aa: CASGLQLNTEAFF; cdr3_nt: TGTGCTAGTGGTTTGCAGTTGAACACTGAAGCTTTCTTT
clone_size: few; j_call: TRBJ1-4; d_call: TRBD1; v_call: TRBV6-5; cdr3_aa: CASSYRGRHEKLFF; cdr3_nt: TGTGCCAGCAGTTACAGGGGGCGACATGAAAAACTGTTTTTT
clone_size: .; j_call: TRBJ2-3; d_call: .; v_call: TRBV11-2; cdr3_aa: CASSPQDSFSTDTQYF; cdr3_nt: TGTGCCAGCAGCCCCCAAGACAGTTTTAGCACAGATACGCAGTATTTT
clone_size: .; j_call: TRBJ2-3; d_call: .; v_call: TRBV15; cdr3_aa: CATSWVISSGTDTQYF; cdr3_nt: TGTGCCACCAGCTGGGTTATCTCTAGCGGCACAGATACGCAGTATTTT
clone_size: many; j_call: TRBJ2-1; d_call: .; v_call: TRBV6-1; cdr3_aa: CASGRSVGSREQFF; cdr3_nt: TGTGCCAGCGGACGGAGCGTTGGGTCTAGGGAGCAGTTCTTC
clone_size: .; j_call: TRBJ2-3; d_call: TRBD2; v_call: TRBV27; cdr3_aa: CASSSGLAGGADTQYF; cdr3_nt: TGTGCCAGCAGTTCGGGACTAGCGGGGGGTGCAGATACGCAGTATTTT
clone_size: few; j_call: TRBJ2-5; d_call: .; v_call: TRBV27; cdr3_aa: CASSLWSSGETQYF; cdr3_nt: TGTGCCAGCAGTTTATGGTCAAGTGGAGAGACCCAGTACTTC
clone_size: few; j_call: TRBJ2-6; d_call: .; v_call: TRBV6-1; cdr3_aa: CANRAGANVLTF; cdr3_nt: TGTGCCAACAGGGCTGGGGCCAACGTCCTGACTTTC
clone_size: few; j_call: TRBJ2-5; d_call: .; v_call: TRBV19; cdr3_aa: CASSRVGETQYF; cdr3_nt: TGTGCCAGTAGTCGGGTCGGGGAGACCCAGTACTTC
clone_size: few; j_call: TRBJ2-1; d_call: .; v_call: TRBV7-6; cdr3_aa: CASSLEPGESNEQFF; cdr3_nt: TGTGCCAGCAGCTTAGAGCCAGGGGAGAGCAATGAGCAGTTCTTC
clone_size: many; j_call: TRBJ2-1; d_call: TRBD2; v_call: TRBV11-1; cdr3_aa: CASSQTSGRYNEQFF; cdr3_nt: TGTGCCAGCAGCCAAACTAGCGGGAGGTACAATGAGCAGTTCTTC
clone_size: few; j_call: TRBJ2-3; d_call: .; v_call: TRBV9; cdr3_aa: CASSAWGSSTDTQYF; cdr3_nt: TGTGCCAGCAGCGCCTGGGGATCTAGCACAGATACGCAGTATTTT
clone_size: once; j_call: TRBJ2-3; d_call: TRBD1; v_call: TRBV7-6; cdr3_aa: CASGTGGASTDTQYF; cdr3_nt: TGTGCCAGCGGGACAGGGGGCGCCAGCACAGATACGCAGTATTTT
clone_size: .; j_call: TRBJ1-2; d_call: TRBD1; v_call: TRBV15; cdr3_aa: CATSRPGGRPEGYTF; cdr3_nt: TGTGCCACCAGCAGACCAGGGGGCAGGCCTGAAGGCTACACCTTC
clone_size: few; j_call: TRBJ2-2; d_call: TRBD1; v_call: TRBV7-9; cdr3_aa: CATIRDRVNTGELFF; cdr3_nt: TGTGCCACGATCCGGGACAGGGTGAACACCGGGGAGCTGTTTTTT
clone_size: few; j_call: TRBJ1-1; d_call: .; v_call: TRBV10-3; cdr3_aa: CAINQGRVDTEAFF; cdr3_nt: TGTGCCATCAATCAGGGCAGGGTGGACACTGAAGCTTTCTTT
clone_size: .; j_call: TRBJ1-5; d_call: TRBD1; v_call: TRBV7-8; cdr3_aa: CASSSRDRTNQPQHF; cdr3_nt: TGTGCCAGCAGCTCCCGGGACAGGACAAATCAGCCCCAGCATTTT
clone_size: .; j_call: TRBJ2-2; d_call: .; v_call: TRBV7-9; cdr3_aa: CASSSRRAGELFF; cdr3_nt: TGTGCCAGCAGCTCCCGACGGGCCGGGGAGCTGTTTTTT
clone_size: .; j_call: TRBJ2-3; d_call: .; v_call: TRBV6-8; cdr3_aa: CASSSDSPSTDTQYF; cdr3_nt: TGTGCCAGCAGTTCGGACTCTCCGAGCACAGATACGCAGTATTTT
clone_size: .; j_call: TRBJ2-3; d_call: .; v_call: TRBV7-3; cdr3_aa: CASSLVTDSPSTDTQYF; cdr3_nt: TGTGCCAGCAGCTTAGTGACGGATAGCCCTAGCACAGATACGCAGTATTTT
clone_size: few; j_call: TRBJ1-5; d_call: TRBD1; v_call: TRBV4-1; cdr3_aa: CASSHSTGGPQPQHF; cdr3_nt: TGCGCCAGCAGCCACTCTACAGGGGGCCCTCAGCCCCAGCATTTT
clone_size: few; j_call: TRBJ1-1; d_call: TRBD1; v_call: TRBV6-5; cdr3_aa: CASSYEGPDTGTGALNTEAFF; cdr3_nt: TGTGCCAGCAGTTACGAGGGGCCGGACACCGGGACAGGGGCCTTGAACACTGAAGCTTTCTTT
clone_size: .; j_call: TRBJ2-5; d_call: .; v_call: TRBV9; cdr3_aa: CASSAPPGPETQYF; cdr3_nt: TGTGCCAGCAGCGCGCCACCGGGCCCGGAGACCCAGTACTTC
clone_size: few; j_call: TRBJ2-1; d_call: .; v_call: TRBV27; cdr3_aa: CASSLSSGGNEQFF; cdr3_nt: TGTGCCAGCAGTTTATCGTCAGGAGGCAATGAGCAGTTCTTC
clone_size: .; j_call: TRBJ2-3; d_call: .; v_call: TRBV7-2; cdr3_aa: CVSSGGGLGSTQYF; cdr3_nt: TGTGTCTCCAGTGGGGGGGGGCTAGGGAGTACGCAGTATTTT
clone_size: many; j_call: TRBJ2-1; d_call: .; v_call: TRBV7-8; cdr3_aa: CASSYEEWNEQFF; cdr3_nt: TGTGCCAGCAGCTATGAAGAGTGGAATGAGCAGTTCTTC
clone_size: .; j_call: TRBJ1-3; d_call: .; v_call: TRBV7-9; cdr3_aa: CASSQQDTIYF; cdr3_nt: TGTGCCAGCAGCCAACAGGACACCATATATTTT
clone_size: .; j_call: TRBJ1-5; d_call: .; v_call: TRBV6-5; cdr3_aa: CASSLDGVGPQHF; cdr3_nt: TGTGCCAGCAGTTTGGACGGGGTGGGGCCCCAGCATTTT
clone_size: many; j_call: TRBJ2-3; d_call: .; v_call: TRBV7-2; cdr3_aa: CASSLTERNTDTQYF; cdr3_nt: TGTGCCAGCAGCTTAACGGAGAGGAACACAGATACGCAGTATTTT
clone_size: many; j_call: TRBJ2-2; d_call: TRBD2; v_call: TRBV7-8; cdr3_aa: CASSLELAGHQNTGELFF; cdr3_nt: TGTGCCAGCAGCTTAGAACTAGCGGGCCACCAGAACACCGGGGAGCTGTTTTTT
clone_size: many; j_call: TRBJ2-1; d_call: .; v_call: TRBV7-7; cdr3_aa: CASSPGLGANNEQFF; cdr3_nt: TGTGCTAGCAGCCCCGGGCTCGGGGCCAACAATGAGCAGTTCTTC
clone_size: many; j_call: TRBJ2-4; d_call: .; v_call: TRBV11-2; cdr3_aa: CASSHGAVLAKNIQYF; cdr3_nt: TGTGCCAGCAGCCACGGGGCAGTACTAGCCAAAAACATTCAGTACTTC
clone_size: .; j_call: TRBJ1-3; d_call: .; v_call: TRBV29-1; cdr3_aa: CSVAQKGNTIYF; cdr3_nt: TGCAGCGTTGCACAGAAGGGAAACACCATATATTTT
clone_size: few; j_call: TRBJ2-5; d_call: TRBD2; v_call: TRBV7-9; cdr3_aa: CASSLGTPAGETQYF; cdr3_nt: TGTGCCAGCAGCTTAGGAACACCAGCGGGGGAGACCCAGTACTTC
clone_size: .; j_call: TRBJ1-2; d_call: TRBD1; v_call: TRBV20-1; cdr3_aa: CSARGQGTYGYTF; cdr3_nt: TGCAGTGCTAGAGGACAGGGTACCTATGGCTACACCTTC